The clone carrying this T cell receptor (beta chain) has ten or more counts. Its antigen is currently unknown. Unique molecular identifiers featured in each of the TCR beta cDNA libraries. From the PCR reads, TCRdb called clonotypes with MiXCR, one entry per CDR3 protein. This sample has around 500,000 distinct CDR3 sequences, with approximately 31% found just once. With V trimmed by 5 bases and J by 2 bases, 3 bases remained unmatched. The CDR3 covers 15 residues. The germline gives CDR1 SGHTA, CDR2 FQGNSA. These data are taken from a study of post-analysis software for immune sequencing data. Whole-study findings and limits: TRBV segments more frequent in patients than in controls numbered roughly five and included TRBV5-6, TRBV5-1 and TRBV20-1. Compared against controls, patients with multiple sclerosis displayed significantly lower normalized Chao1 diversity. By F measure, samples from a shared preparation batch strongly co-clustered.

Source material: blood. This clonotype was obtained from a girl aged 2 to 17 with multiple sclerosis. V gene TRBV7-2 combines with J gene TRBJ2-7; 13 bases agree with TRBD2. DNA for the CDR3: TGTGCCAGCAGCCCGACTAGCGGGGGGACCTACGAGCAGTACTTC. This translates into CASSPTSGGTYEQYF.